The text below deals with one TCR beta chain. The data were produced by immunoSEQ multiplex PCR, yet TCRdb's version contains in-frame clones alone and is incomplete. The data show around 700,000 clones, roughly nine tenths seen once. The sample belongs to a study of shared clonotypes between healthy human individuals. V trimming: 3 bases; J trimming: 4 bases; junction bases outside the gene matches: 18. Germline CDR1 reads SNHLY; CDR2 reads FYNNEI. The CDR3 runs to 22 residues. The naive CD8 subset, CD45RO-negative cells positively selected for CCR7, excluded terminally differentiated effector memory CD45RA+ cells.

The sequenced sample was naive CD8+ T cells sorted from blood. The receptor comes from a man aged 25-45 years in good health. This chain links TRBV2 with TRBJ2-1, with TRBD2 identical over 16 bases. DNA of the CDR3: TGTGCCAGCAGTGAGGGGATGGTTTCGGGGACTAGCGGGAGGGTATGGTACAATGAGCAGTTCTTC. Its protein product is CASSEGMVSGTSGRVWYNEQFF. Full variable domain (missing parts from reference TRBV2 and TRBJ2-1): EPEVTQTPSHQVTQMGQEVILRCVPISNHLYFYWYRQILGQKVEFLVSFYNNEISEKSEIFDDQFSVERPDGSNFTLKIRSTKLEDSAMYFCASSEGMVSGTSGRVWYNEQFFGPGTRLTVL.